This TCR beta chain was identified in a study of blood T cell repertoires in COVID-19. Profiled with immunoSEQ multiplex PCR; TCRdb holds only in-frame clones, not every one. The repertoire holds approximately 240,000 clones, about 85% seen once, with about 6% in the top ten. In terms of age and location, participants ranged from about 18 to 95 years and lived in around 22 US areas. The sequenced sample was PBMCs or T cells enriched from blood (not recorded which). The sequence was collected from a woman aged 30 to 39 with acute COVID-19.

CDR3 nucleotides: TGTGCCAGCAGTGAAGCGCGGGGACAGGGGGTTCGTGAGCAGTTCTTC. Translated: CASSEARGQGVREQFF. This chain connects TRBV2 to TRBJ2-1; TRBD1 aligns across 11 bases. The CDR3 runs to 16 residues. From germline, CDR1 is SNHLY and CDR2 FYNNEI. V shed 0 bases and J 9 bases; nucleotides not matched to a gene: 7. The full variable domain, in which reference TRBV2 and TRBJ2-1 provide the parts outside the CDR3, is EPEVTQTPSHQVTQMGQEVILRCVPISNHLYFYWYRQILGQKVEFLVSFYNNEISEKSEIFDDQFSVERPDGSNFTLKIRSTKLEDSAMYFCASSEARGQGVREQFFGPGTRLTVL.